This TCR beta chain derives from a study of T cells in Graves' hyperthyroidism and ophthalmopathy. Researchers took RNA transcripts and amplified the TCR beta CDR3 regions from them. First-round RT-PCR targeting the TCR CDR3 was performed with the HTBI primer set. Each CDR3 protein is one row after TCRdb ran MiXCR on the multiplex PCR reads. The table records 500,000 to 650,000 distinct CDR3 sequences, about 20% of them present only once. This clonotype has a handful of counts. The receptor was derived from a man aged 35 to 55 with Graves' ophthalmopathy. The sample was blood.

CDR3 sequence (DNA): TGTGCCAGCAGCAAGGGACAAAACTATGGCTACACCTTC. Its protein is CASSKGQNYGYTF. The rearrangement joins TRBV9 to TRBJ1-2, with TRBD1 as a possible D gene (6 bases). Deletions cut 4 bases from V and 2 bases from J, with 9 bases between. CDR1 is SGDLS, CDR2 YYNGEE, per germline. The CDR3 consists of 13 residues.